This T cell receptor beta chain emerged from a study of blood T cell repertoires in COVID-19. Study details: The study drew acute and convalescent COVID-19 samples from the United States, Italy and Spain. Sources were T cells, B-cell-depleted T cells, or PBMCs; the material itself was cDNA or gDNA.

Authors' methods: Quantification of nucleated cells was approximated via reference gene primer amplification. Measured with immunoSEQ multiplex PCR; TCRdb has only the in-frame clones, and not every one. That table furnishes V, J and clone size, whereas the DNA furnished D and trimming. The sample holds around 32,000 clones, 90% to 95% seen once. This receptor was identified in a male donor with active COVID-19. Sequencing used peripheral blood.

The CDR3 protein is CASSGQLRELFF. The CDR3 coding sequence is TGTGCCAGCAGTGGACAGCTCCGGGAGCTGTTTTTT. The V call is TRBV2, the J call TRBJ2-2; tentatively, D is TRBD1 (5 bases). The CDR3 is 12 amino acids. V lost 4 bases and J 9 bases, leaving 9 bases between the germline ends. Germline lookup yields CDR1 SNHLY and CDR2 FYNNEI.